One sample yielded the 20 T cell receptor beta chains listed below, sequenced in a study of cytomegalovirus exposure and HLA in healthy donors. The PCR had 60 Vbeta and 13 Jbeta primers. Measured with immunoSEQ multiplex PCR; TCRdb has only the in-frame clones, and not every one. Of 110,000 to 150,000 clones in the sample, roughly 82% are singletons; the top ten hold approximately 3.6%. Material for sequencing was PBMCs. The origin of the receptors is a male donor in good health and CMV-seronegative.

This sequence joins TRBV2 and TRBJ2-5, with D possibly being TRBD2 (6 bases). The V gene lost 7 bases and the J gene lost 9 bases, with 18 bases spanning the gap. Germline CDR1 is SNHLY and CDR2 is FYNNEI. The CDR3 spans 13 residues. The DNA of the CDR3 is TGTGCCAGCACTAGGGAGGCGGGTGAGGCCCAGTACTTC. It translates to CASTREAGEAQYF.

The rearrangement links TRBV2 to TRBJ2-3; TRBD2 matches at 13 bases. Germline V gene lookup returns CDR1 SNHLY and CDR2 FYNNEI. V gave up 8 bases and J gave up 5 bases; unmatched junction bases: 7. The CDR3 length is 15 residues. The CDR3 nucleotides are TGTGCCAGCGGGGGGACTAGCGGGGCGGAAGATACGCAGTATTTT. This sequence encodes CASGGTSGAEDTQYF.

V gene TRBV9 combines with J gene TRBJ1-1; 9 bases are shared with TRBD1. The CDR3 loop spans 15 amino acids. Germline assignment: CDR1 SGDLS and CDR2 YYNGEE. The V segment lost 2 bases and the J segment 5 bases; nucleotides outside the gene matches: 7. CDR3 in amino acids: CASSVRTGAGTEAFF. The CDR3 DNA sequence: TGTGCCAGCAGCGTGCGGACAGGGGCAGGGACTGAAGCTTTCTTT.

The chain carries TRBV4-2 and TRBJ2-1, with 10 bases fitting TRBD2. J lost 4 bases, V lost 0 bases, and 9 bases had no gene match. This CDR3 contains 18 residues. Per the germline V gene, CDR1 is LGHNA and CDR2 is YNFKEQ. CDR3 sequence: CASSQEGHSGGKYNEQFF. CDR3 bases: TGTGCCAGCAGCCAAGAGGGGCATAGCGGGGGGAAATACAATGAGCAGTTCTTC.

The chain has TRBV5-6 and TRBJ2-3; TRBD2 matches at 14 bases. V was clipped by 3 bases and J by 1 base; unmatched bases: 10. This CDR3 region has 19 residues. Germline-derived CDR1 and CDR2 are SGHDT and YYEEEE. CDR3 DNA: TGTGCCAGCAGCTCGAACGGACTAGCGGGAGGATCGGGCACAGATACGCAGTATTTT. Its translation: CASSSNGLAGGSGTDTQYF.

The table lists this clone with a few counts. This rearrangement joins TRBV27 to TRBJ2-7, with D possibly matching TRBD1 (5 bases). CDR3 length: 13 amino acids. CDR1 and CDR2 from the germline V gene are MNHEY and SMNVEV (reference sequence). V lost 2 bases and J lost 0, with 5 bases in between. The CDR3 protein is CASSLGASYEQYF. The CDR3 bases are TGTGCCAGCAGTTTAGGGGCCTCCTACGAGCAGTACTTC.

Concerning this clone: Other DNA sequences within the sample encode an identical CDR3. The DNA for the CDR3 is TGTGCCAGCAGCTTTGCGGGTTCCACAGATACGCAGTATTTT. Its protein product is CASSFAGSTDTQYF. The V and J genes are TRBV7-9 and TRBJ2-3; tentative D call: TRBD2 (5 bases). The V gene lost 3 bases and the J gene lost 2 bases, with 9 bases spanning the gap. The CDR3 extends over 14 amino acids. Germline V CDR1 and CDR2: SEHNR, FQNEAQ (reference sequence).

This chain uses TRBV29-1 with TRBJ2-7; 7 bases match TRBD1. V gave up 6 bases and J gave up 6 bases; unmatched junction bases: 11. This CDR3 region has 13 residues. Per the germline V gene, CDR1 is SQVTM and CDR2 is ANQGSEA. In nucleotides, the CDR3 is TGCAGCGTGCAGGACAGGTTTTTGGGCGAGCAGTACTTC. It translates to CSVQDRFLGEQYF.

The chain uses TRBV15 and TRBJ2-7, with 10 bases fitting TRBD1. CDR1 is LNHNV and CDR2 is YYDKDF in the germline V gene (reference sequence). This CDR3 is 15 amino acids long. The V and J ends lost 0 bases and 1 base, in that order; junction bases with no gene match: 0. CDR3 nucleotide sequence: TGTGCCACCAGCAGAGAGGACAGGGGGTCCTACGAGCAGTACTTC. It is translated as CATSREDRGSYEQYF. The full variable domain, rest sourced from reference TRBV15 and TRBJ2-7, is DAMVIQNPRYQVTQFGKPVTLSCSQTLNHNVMYWYQQKSSQAPKLLFHYYDKDFNNEADTPDNFQSRRPNTSFCFLDIRSPGLGDTAMYLCATSREDRGSYEQYFGPGTRLTVT.

The J gene is TRBJ2-7, the V gene TRBV27, with a possible D match to TRBD2 (5 bases). Trimming cost V 7 bases and J 5 bases, with 21 bases left between them. CDR1 is MNHEY and CDR2 is SMNVEV in the germline V gene (reference sequence). The CDR3 covers 15 residues. The CDR3 nucleotides read TGTGCCAGCAAGACACCGGGAATCCCGGGTAACGAGCAGTACTTC. Its translation: CASKTPGIPGNEQYF.

This chain connects TRBV2 to TRBJ2-3; 11 positions agree with TRBD2. The germline V gene encodes CDR1 SNHLY and CDR2 FYNNEI. The trim removed 10 bases at V and 5 bases at J, leaving 11 bases unmatched. The CDR3 has 15 residues. CDR3 sequence reads: CATGPLAGGGDTQYF. The DNA of the CDR3 is TGTGCCACCGGTCCGCTAGCGGGAGGCGGAGATACGCAGTATTTT.

V and J are TRBV9 and TRBJ1-6, with 7 bases aligning to TRBD1. The V and J ends lost 0 bases and 14 bases, in that order; junction bases with no gene match: 8. The CDR3 loop spans 14 amino acids. Germline V gene data show CDR1 as SGDLS and CDR2 as YYNGEE. The CDR3 region has the DNA TGTGCCAGCAGCGTAGGACAGGGACCCTCATCCCTCCACTTT. Encoded protein: CASSVGQGPSSLHF. Complete variable domain (other parts from reference TRBV9 and TRBJ1-6): DSGVTQTPKHLITATGQRVTLRCSPRSGDLSVYWYQQSLDQGLQFLIQYYNGEERAKGNILERFSAQQFPDLHSELNLSSLELGDSALYFCASSVGQGPSSLHFGNGTRLTVT.

This clone has a handful of counts. This rearrangement joins TRBV6-5 to TRBJ2-7; tentatively, D is TRBD1 (5 bases). V dropped 5 bases and J dropped 2 bases, with 16 bases sitting between them. Germline V gene lookup returns CDR1 MNHEY and CDR2 SVGAGI. The CDR3 has 15 residues. The CDR3 protein is CASSASKGNAYEQYF. The CDR3, as DNA: TGTGCCAGCAGTGCTTCAAAGGGGAATGCCTACGAGCAGTACTTC.

The chain uses TRBV7-2 and TRBJ1-1, with D perhaps matching TRBD1 (5 bases). This CDR3 contains 15 residues. CDR1 SGHTA and CDR2 FQGNSA come from the germline V gene. Trimming pared 5 bases from V and 1 base from J, leaving 14 bases between. CDR3 sequence: CASSPVGGANTEAFF. In DNA form, the CDR3 reads TGTGCCAGCAGCCCAGTGGGAGGGGCGAACACTGAAGCTTTCTTT. The full variable domain, its missing parts supplied by reference TRBV7-2 and TRBJ1-1, is GAGVSQSPSNKVTEKGKDVELRCDPISGHTALYWYRQSLGQGLEFLIYFQGNSAPDKSGLPSDRFSAERTGGSVSTLTIQRTQQEDSAVYLCASSPVGGANTEAFFGQGTRLTVV.

This clone was seen only a few times. This chain uses TRBV10-1 with TRBJ1-1, with TRBD1 matching over 7 bases. Germline values: CDR1 WNHNN, CDR2 SYGVQD (reference sequence). The CDR3 sequence is 15 residues long. Trimming took 5 bases from V and 0 from J; bases not matched to a gene: 6. The CDR3 sequence is CASSQGEDLNTEAFF. The CDR3 DNA is TGCGCCAGCAGTCAGGGGGAAGATTTGAACACTGAAGCTTTCTTT.

This rearrangement joins TRBV25-1 to TRBJ2-2; no clear D. Trimming shortened V by 11 bases and J by 5 bases, and 12 bases separated the two germline ends. CDR1 MGHDK and CDR2 SYGVNS come from the germline V gene. The CDR3 is 12 residues long. The CDR3 DNA is TGTGCCTCCTCCTCCTCGACCGGGGAGCTGTTTTTT. As protein: CASSSSTGELFF.

This clone came up a few times. The rearrangement links TRBV27 to TRBJ2-2; D might be TRBD1 (6 bases). The CDR3 covers 15 residues. CDR1 MNHEY and CDR2 SMNVEV come from the germline V gene (reference sequence). V lost 7 bases and J 4 bases, leaving 16 bases between the germline ends. The DNA of the CDR3 is TGTGCCAGCACAAGTTTTGGGGGCGGCACCGGGGAGCTGTTTTTT. Translation: CASTSFGGGTGELFF.

The count of this clone is one. The chain combines TRBV15 with TRBJ1-5; D call uncertain. This CDR3 comprises 14 residues. The V gene's germline CDR1 is LNHNV and CDR2 YYDKDF (reference sequence). Trimming took off 0 bases at V and 2 bases at J, with 5 bases between the two ends. Written as DNA, the CDR3 is TGTGCCACCAGCAGAGATTTAGGCAATCAGCCCCAGCATTTT. This codes for CATSRDLGNQPQHF.

The V and J genes are TRBV28 and TRBJ1-1; 7 bases agree with TRBD1. V gave up 2 bases and J gave up 0 bases; unmatched junction bases: 9. From germline, CDR1 is MDHEN and CDR2 SYDVKM. CDR3 length: 17 residues. CDR3 in amino acids: CASSLVTGRRLNTEAFF. CDR3 DNA sequence: TGTGCCAGCAGTTTAGTGACAGGGAGGAGGCTGAACACTGAAGCTTTCTTT.

The chain is built from TRBV29-1 and TRBJ1-3, with D tentatively TRBD1 (5 bases). CDR3 size: 15 residues. Per the germline V gene, CDR1 is SQVTM and CDR2 is ANQGSEA. Trimming removed 7 bases at V and 1 base at J, with 17 bases between. The CDR3 DNA follows: TGCAGCGCTAAAAGGGACTCTTTGTCTGGAAACACCATATATTTT. Protein product: CSAKRDSLSGNTIYF.